A single sample is the source of the 6 T cell receptor beta chains below, sequenced in a study of shared clonotypes between healthy human individuals. Naive-designated CD8 cells lacked CD45RO, were positively enriched for CCR7, and omitted terminally differentiated effector memory CD45RA+ cells. Profiled with immunoSEQ multiplex PCR; TCRdb holds only in-frame clones, not every one. The table lists 2 million or so clones, about 94% of them singletons. Material for sequencing was naive CD8+ T cells sorted from blood. Receptors originate from a man younger than 35 in good health.

Only one count was recorded for this clone. This chain connects TRBV6-6 to TRBJ2-2; maybe TRBD2 (5 bases). CDR3 length: 15 amino acids. From germline, CDR1 is MNHNY and CDR2 SVGAGI (reference sequence). V was trimmed by 6 bases and J by 2 bases, leaving 13 bases between them. DNA for the CDR3: TGTGCCAGCAGCCTGAGGGCAGCTAACACCGGGGAGCTGTTTTTT. Amino acid sequence: CASSLRAANTGELFF.

The chain uses TRBV30 and TRBJ2-1; TRBD2 agrees at 9 bases. Trimming cost V 0 bases and J 8 bases; bases outside gene matches: 8. The germline V gene has CDR1 GTSNPN and CDR2 SVGIG (reference sequence). This CDR3 has 15 residues. The CDR3 protein is CAWSVASGIIDEQFF. CDR3 DNA sequence: TGTGCCTGGAGTGTCGCTAGCGGGATTATTGATGAGCAGTTCTTC.

This sequence joins TRBV15 and TRBJ1-5; D is uncertain. The germline V gene encodes CDR1 LNHNV and CDR2 YYDKDF (reference sequence). The CDR3 has 12 amino acids. Trimming removed 6 bases at V and 3 bases at J, with 6 bases between. This CDR3 is CATRVPNQPQHF. As DNA, the CDR3 is TGTGCCACCAGGGTTCCCAATCAGCCCCAGCATTTT.

The chain joins TRBV27 to TRBJ2-7; the match to TRBD2 covers 14 bases. With 6 bases clipped from V and 3 bases from J, the junction kept 7 bases outside the gene matches. Germline CDR1 reads MNHEY; CDR2 reads SMNVEV (reference sequence). The CDR3 contains 16 residues. CDR3 amino acids: CASREGTSGGHYEQYF. Here the CDR3 DNA reads TGTGCCAGCAGGGAAGGGACTAGCGGGGGTCACTACGAGCAGTACTTC.

This chain connects TRBV5-6 to TRBJ2-7; D uncertain. V gave up 4 bases and J gave up 4 bases, with 6 bases separating them. Germline lookup yields CDR1 SGHDT and CDR2 YYEEEE. The CDR3 is 11 amino acids. The CDR3 sequence is CASSTIYEQYF. The CDR3 region has the DNA TGTGCCAGCAGCACAATATACGAGCAGTACTTC.

The chain links TRBV5-5 to TRBJ2-5, with 7 bases matching TRBD1. Trimming removed 4 bases from V and 5 bases from J; junction bases left unmatched: 14. The germline V gene encodes CDR1 SGHKS and CDR2 YYEKEE (reference sequence). The CDR3 has 16 residues. The CDR3 DNA is TGTGCCAGCAGCCAAGGGACAGATGAATCCAGGGAGACCCAGTACTTC. Translating gives CASSQGTDESRETQYF.